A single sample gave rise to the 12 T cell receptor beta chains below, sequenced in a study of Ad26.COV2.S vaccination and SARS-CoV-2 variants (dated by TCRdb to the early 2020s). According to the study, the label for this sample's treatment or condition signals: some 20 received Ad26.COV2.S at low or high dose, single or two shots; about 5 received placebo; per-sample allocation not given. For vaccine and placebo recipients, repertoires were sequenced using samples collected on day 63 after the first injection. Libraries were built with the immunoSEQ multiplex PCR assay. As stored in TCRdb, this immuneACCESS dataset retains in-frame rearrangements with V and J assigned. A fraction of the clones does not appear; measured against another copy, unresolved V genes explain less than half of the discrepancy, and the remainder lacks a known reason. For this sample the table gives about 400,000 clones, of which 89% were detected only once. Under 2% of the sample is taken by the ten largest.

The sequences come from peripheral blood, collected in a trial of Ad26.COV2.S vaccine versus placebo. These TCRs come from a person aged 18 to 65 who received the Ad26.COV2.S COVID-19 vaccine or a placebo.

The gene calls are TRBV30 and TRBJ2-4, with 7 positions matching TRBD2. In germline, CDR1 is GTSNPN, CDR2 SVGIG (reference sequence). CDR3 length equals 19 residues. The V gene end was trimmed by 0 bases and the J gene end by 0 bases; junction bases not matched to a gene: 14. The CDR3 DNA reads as TGTGCCTGGAGTGTAAAGCAGGGAGCGGGGCCGCGAGCCAAAAACATTCAGTACTTC. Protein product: CAWSVKQGAGPRAKNIQYF.

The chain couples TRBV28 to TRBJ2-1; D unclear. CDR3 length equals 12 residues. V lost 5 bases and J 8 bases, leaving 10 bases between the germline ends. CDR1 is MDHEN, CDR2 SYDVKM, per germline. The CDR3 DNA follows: TGTGCCAGCAGTGGAAGAACGGATGAGCAGTTCTTC. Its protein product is CASSGRTDEQFF.

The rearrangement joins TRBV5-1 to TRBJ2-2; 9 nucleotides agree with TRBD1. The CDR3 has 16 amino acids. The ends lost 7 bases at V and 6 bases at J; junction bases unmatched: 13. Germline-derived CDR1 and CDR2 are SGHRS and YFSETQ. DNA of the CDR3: TGCGCCAGCCGCAACCCGACAGGGGGAAGTGCCGGGGAGCTGTTTTTT. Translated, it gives CASRNPTGGSAGELFF.

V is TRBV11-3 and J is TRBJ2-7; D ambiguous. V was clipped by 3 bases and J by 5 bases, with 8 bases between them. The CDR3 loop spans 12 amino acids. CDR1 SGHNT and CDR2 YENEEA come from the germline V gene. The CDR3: CASSFVIDEQYF. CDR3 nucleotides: TGTGCCAGCAGCTTTGTGATTGACGAGCAGTACTTC.

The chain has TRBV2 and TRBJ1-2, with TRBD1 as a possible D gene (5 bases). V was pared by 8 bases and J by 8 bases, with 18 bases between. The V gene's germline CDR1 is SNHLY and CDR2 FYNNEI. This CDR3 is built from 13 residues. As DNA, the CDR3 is TGTGCCAGCCATAGGGTAGGGACCGGCGGCTACACCTTC. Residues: CASHRVGTGGYTF.

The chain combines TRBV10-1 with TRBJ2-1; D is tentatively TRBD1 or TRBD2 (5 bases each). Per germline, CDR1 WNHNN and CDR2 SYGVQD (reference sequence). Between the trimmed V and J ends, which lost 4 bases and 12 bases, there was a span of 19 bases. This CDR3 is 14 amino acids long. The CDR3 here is CASSGGGVKGLQFF. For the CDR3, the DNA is TGCGCCAGCAGTGGTGGGGGAGTGAAGGGGTTGCAGTTCTTC.

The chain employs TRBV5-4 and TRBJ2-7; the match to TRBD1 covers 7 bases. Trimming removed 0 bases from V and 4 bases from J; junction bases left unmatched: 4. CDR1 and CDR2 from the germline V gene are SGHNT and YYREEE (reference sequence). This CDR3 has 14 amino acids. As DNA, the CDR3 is TGTGCCAGCAGCTTGGATCCAGGGGGTTACGAGCAGTACTTC. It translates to CASSLDPGGYEQYF.

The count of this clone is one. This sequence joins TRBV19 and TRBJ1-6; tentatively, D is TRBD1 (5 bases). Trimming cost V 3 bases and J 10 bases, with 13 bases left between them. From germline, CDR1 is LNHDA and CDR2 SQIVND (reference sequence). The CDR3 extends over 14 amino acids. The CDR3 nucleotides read TGTGCCAGTAGTATGACCATCAGGGACTCACCCCTCCACTTT. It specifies CASSMTIRDSPLHF.

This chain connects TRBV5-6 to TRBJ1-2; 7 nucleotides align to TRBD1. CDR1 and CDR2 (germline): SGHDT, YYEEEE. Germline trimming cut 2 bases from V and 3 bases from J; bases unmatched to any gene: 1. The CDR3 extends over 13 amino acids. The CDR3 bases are TGTGCCAGCAGCTTTGGGACAGACTATGGCTACACCTTC. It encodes CASSFGTDYGYTF.

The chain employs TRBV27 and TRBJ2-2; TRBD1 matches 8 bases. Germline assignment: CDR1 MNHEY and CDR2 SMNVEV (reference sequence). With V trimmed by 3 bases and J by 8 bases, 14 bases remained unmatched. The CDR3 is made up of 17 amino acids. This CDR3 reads CASSFLGFRGRMGELFF. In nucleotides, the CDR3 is TGTGCCAGCAGTTTTCTAGGATTCAGGGGGCGTATGGGGGAGCTGTTTTTT.

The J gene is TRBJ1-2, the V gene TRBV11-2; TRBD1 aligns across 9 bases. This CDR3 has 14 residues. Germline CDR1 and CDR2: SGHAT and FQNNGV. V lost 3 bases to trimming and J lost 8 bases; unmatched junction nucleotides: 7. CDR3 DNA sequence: TGTGCCAGCAGCTTTAGCCGGGGACAGGGAGGCTACACCTTC. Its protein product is CASSFSRGQGGYTF.

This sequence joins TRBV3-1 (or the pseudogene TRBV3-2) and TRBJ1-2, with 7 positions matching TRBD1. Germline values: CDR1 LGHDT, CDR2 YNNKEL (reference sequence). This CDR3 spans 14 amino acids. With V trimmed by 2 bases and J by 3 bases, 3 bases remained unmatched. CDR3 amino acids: CASSQRGRHYGYTF. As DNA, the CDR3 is TGTGCCAGCAGCCAAAGGGGGCGCCACTATGGCTACACCTTC.